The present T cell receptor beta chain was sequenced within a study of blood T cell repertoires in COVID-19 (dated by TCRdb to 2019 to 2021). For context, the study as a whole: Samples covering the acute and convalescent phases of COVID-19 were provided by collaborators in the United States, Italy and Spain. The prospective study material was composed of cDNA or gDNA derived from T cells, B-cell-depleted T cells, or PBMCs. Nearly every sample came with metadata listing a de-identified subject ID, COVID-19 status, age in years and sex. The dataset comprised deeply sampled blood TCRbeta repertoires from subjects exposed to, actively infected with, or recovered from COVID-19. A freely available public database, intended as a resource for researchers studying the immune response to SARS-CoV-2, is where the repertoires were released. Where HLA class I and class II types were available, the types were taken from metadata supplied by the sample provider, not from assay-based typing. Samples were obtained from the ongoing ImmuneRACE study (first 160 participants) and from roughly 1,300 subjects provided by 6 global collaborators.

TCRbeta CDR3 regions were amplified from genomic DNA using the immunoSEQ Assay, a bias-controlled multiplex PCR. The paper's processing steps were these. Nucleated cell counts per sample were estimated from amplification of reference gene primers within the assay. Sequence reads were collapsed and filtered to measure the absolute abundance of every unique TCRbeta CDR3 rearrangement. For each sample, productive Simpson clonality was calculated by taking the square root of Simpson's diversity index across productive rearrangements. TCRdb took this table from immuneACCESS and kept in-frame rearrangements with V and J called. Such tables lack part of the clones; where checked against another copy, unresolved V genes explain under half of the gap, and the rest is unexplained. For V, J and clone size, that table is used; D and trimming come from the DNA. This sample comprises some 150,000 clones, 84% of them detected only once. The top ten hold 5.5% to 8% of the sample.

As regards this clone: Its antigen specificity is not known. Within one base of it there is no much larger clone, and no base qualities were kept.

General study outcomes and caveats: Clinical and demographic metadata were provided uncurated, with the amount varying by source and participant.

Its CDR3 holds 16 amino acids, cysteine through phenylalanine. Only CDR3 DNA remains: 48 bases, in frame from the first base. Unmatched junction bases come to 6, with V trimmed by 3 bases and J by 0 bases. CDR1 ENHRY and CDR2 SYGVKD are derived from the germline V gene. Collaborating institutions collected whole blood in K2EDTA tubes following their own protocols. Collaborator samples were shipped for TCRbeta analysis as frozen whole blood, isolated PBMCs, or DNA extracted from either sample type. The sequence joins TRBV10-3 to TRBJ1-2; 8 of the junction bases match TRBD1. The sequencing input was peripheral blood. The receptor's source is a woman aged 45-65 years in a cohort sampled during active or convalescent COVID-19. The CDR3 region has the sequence CAISDTGGLSNYGYTF. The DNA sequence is TGTGCCATCAGTGATACAGGGGGGCTTTCTAACTATGGCTACACCTTC.